One and the same sample provided the 8 T cell receptor beta chains below, sequenced in a study of cytomegalovirus exposure and HLA in healthy donors. Primers included in the PCR were 60 Vbeta and 13 Jbeta primers. Only in-frame clones appear in the TCRdb table, and some are missing; sequencing was by immunoSEQ multiplex PCR. There are more than 70,000 clones in the sample; 76% occur only once, and 5% to 5.5% lies in the top ten. The sequenced sample consisted of PBMCs. These TCRs come from a young man in good health and CMV-seropositive.

The rearrangement joins TRBV15 to TRBJ2-5, with 7 nucleotides matching TRBD1. Germline values: CDR1 LNHNV, CDR2 YYDKDF (reference sequence). Trimming at V came to 0 bases and at J to 6 bases, leaving 7 bases not matched to a gene. The CDR3 length is 15 residues. CDR3 DNA sequence: TGTGCCACCAGCAGAGAAGGGGGCGCAGAAAAGACCCAGTACTTC. This translates into CATSREGGAEKTQYF.

V gene TRBV29-1 combines with J gene TRBJ2-3; tentatively, D is TRBD2 (6 bases). This CDR3 has 15 residues. Germline V gene lookup returns CDR1 SQVTM and CDR2 ANQGSEA. V lost 7 bases and J 5 bases, leaving 22 bases between the germline ends. CDR3 amino acids: CSAGKMGGARDTQYF. The DNA of the CDR3 is TGCAGCGCAGGTAAAATGGGAGGTGCGCGAGATACGCAGTATTTT.

This clone was detected a few times. The J gene is TRBJ2-6, the V gene TRBV5-6, with D hard to call. V lost 2 bases and J 4 bases, leaving 10 bases between the germline ends. Germline V gives CDR1 SGHDT, CDR2 YYEEEE. CDR3 length: 15 residues. CDR3 protein: CASSLVSGGANVLTF. As DNA, the CDR3 is TGTGCCAGCAGCTTAGTCTCAGGCGGGGCCAACGTCCTGACTTTC.

In its sample, this clone was seen a few times. CDR3 nucleotides: TGTGCCAGCAGTGATCCCCAGGGGACCCAGTACTTC. Translated, it gives CASSDPQGTQYF. This chain connects TRBV2 to TRBJ2-5, with TRBD1 as a possible D gene (5 bases). The germline CDR1 and CDR2 sequences are SNHLY and FYNNEI. Trimming stripped 3 bases from V and 7 bases from J, with 9 bases between. This CDR3 has 12 residues.

The chain is built from TRBV28 and TRBJ1-1, with 9 positions matching TRBD1. Germline trimming cut 4 bases from V and 4 bases from J; bases unmatched to any gene: 4. CDR3 length: 14 amino acids. CDR1 is MDHEN and CDR2 is SYDVKM in the germline V gene. CDR3 coding DNA: TGTGCCAGCAGTTCGGACAGGGGTTTCACTGAAGCTTTCTTT. It is translated as CASSSDRGFTEAFF. The full variable domain, completed using reference TRBV28 and TRBJ1-1, is DVKVTQSSRYLVKRTGEKVFLECVQDMDHENMFWYRQDPGLGLRLIYFSYDVKMKEKGDIPEGYSVSREKKERFSLILESASTNQTSMYLCASSSDRGFTEAFFGQGTRLTVV.

This clone was seen a handful of times. The CDR3 region is CASSLSGRTRTDTQYF. The DNA of the CDR3 is TGTGCCAGCAGCCTTAGCGGGAGGACACGCACAGATACGCAGTATTTT. The V and J genes are TRBV7-3 and TRBJ2-3, with 10 bases matching TRBD2. CDR3 length equals 16 residues. Germline CDR1 is SGHTA and CDR2 is FQGTGA. After removal of 5 bases from V and 1 base from J, the junction contained 6 bases not matched to a gene.

The table lists this clone with a count of one. The V and J genes are TRBV5-4 and TRBJ1-2, with D tentatively TRBD1 (6 bases). The CDR3 is 15 amino acids. The V gene's germline CDR1 is SGHNT and CDR2 YYREEE (reference sequence). Trimming pared 1 base from V and 1 base from J, leaving 11 bases between. The CDR3 here is CASSLKGGDNYGYTF. In DNA form, the CDR3 reads TGTGCCAGCAGCTTGAAAGGGGGGGATAACTATGGCTACACCTTC. Supplemented by reference TRBV5-4 and TRBJ1-2, the full variable domain reads ETGVTQSPTHLIKTRGQQVTLRCSSQSGHNTVSWYQQALGQGPQFIFQYYREEENGRGNFPPRFSGLQFPNYSSELNVNALELDDSALYLCASSLKGGDNYGYTFGSGTRLTVV.

The chain has TRBV5-1 and TRBJ1-1; 9 nucleotides align to TRBD1. This CDR3 region has 17 residues. The germline V gene encodes CDR1 SGHRS and CDR2 YFSETQ. The junction had 10 bases not matched to a gene; V was cut back by 4 bases and J by 0 bases. CDR3 in DNA: TGCGCCAGCAGCCTGGTGGGGACAGGGCTTATGAACACTGAAGCTTTCTTT. This codes for CASSLVGTGLMNTEAFF.